The sequence of this TCR beta chain was determined in a study of OX40 agonist ivuxolimab in advanced cancers. The study, taken as a whole, reports: There was clonal expansion of CD4+ and CD8+ blood T cells by week 6 at 0.1 to 3.0 mg/kg. Undetermined was the antigen specificity of the expanded peripheral T cells. CD4+ T cells averaged fewer expanded clones than CD8+ T cells.

Produced via immunoSEQ multiplex PCR; TCRdb's table is partial and in-frame only. The table lists approximately 100,000 clones, about nine tenths of them singletons. Sampling of blood occurred at baseline, cycle 4 day 1, and cycle 7 day 1. As to this clone: No antigen is known for it.

This CDR3 is 14 amino acids long. CDR1 is SGHKS, CDR2 YYEKEE, per germline (reference sequence). The germline V and J ends were trimmed by 0 bases and 4 bases, with 10 bases remaining between them. The sample in question was CD4+ or CD8+ T cells sorted from blood, obtained in a trial of the OX40 agonist ivuxolimab. This chain connects TRBV5-5 to TRBJ1-2, with D unresolved. The clonotype comes from an adult with an advanced solid tumor such as melanoma, head and neck, liver or kidney cancer. The DNA of the CDR3 is TGTGCCAGCAGCTTGGGGGGAGAGGGCTATGGCTACACCTTC. It yields the protein CASSLGGEGYGYTF.